Below are 16 T cell receptor beta chains sequenced from a single sample in a study of T cells after yellow fever vaccination. TCRdb analysed the 5' RACE reads with MiXCR anew, one entry per CDR3 protein. The sample shows more than 95,000 distinct CDR3 sequences, more than 5.5% of them seen only once. Specimen: CD4+ T cells sorted from PBMCs, collected roughly 47 days after the first yellow fever vaccination. These receptors all come from a young man who received the YFV17D yellow fever vaccine.

The V gene is TRBV7-8, the J gene TRBJ1-2; D remains unclear. Between the trimmed V and J ends, which lost 3 bases and 6 bases, there was a span of 8 bases. In germline, CDR1 is SGHVS, CDR2 FQNEAQ. The CDR3 contains 12 residues. The CDR3: CASSFTGNGYTF. CDR3 sequence (DNA): TGTGCCAGCAGCTTTACGGGGAATGGCTACACCTTC.

This clonotype was observed at least ten times. The chain has TRBV12-3 or TRBV12-4 and TRBJ2-1; D is uncertain. The CDR3 spans 13 residues. The V gene lost 6 bases and the J gene lost 7 bases, with 13 bases spanning the gap. For the CDR3, the DNA is TGTGCCAGCAGACCCCGGCTCCTAAATGAGCAGTTCTTC. Translation: CASRPRLLNEQFF.

This clonotype came up a few times. The V call is TRBV1, the J call TRBJ2-7; no check of the table's D call, TRBD1, against the DNA was made. TRBV1 is a pseudogene segment. The CDR3 length is 15 residues. The CDR3 DNA reads as TGCACCAGCAGCCAAGTATTGACAGGGGGCCACGAGCAGTACGTC. Amino acids: CTSSQVLTGGHEQYV.

This clonotype was counted many times. This rearrangement joins TRBV7-2 to TRBJ2-2, with 8 bases identical to TRBD2. V shed 2 bases and J 1 base; nucleotides not matched to a gene: 3. CDR3 size: 16 residues. CDR1 is SGHTA and CDR2 is FQGNSA in the germline V gene. The CDR3 region is CASSLPRGENTGELFF. Written as DNA, the CDR3 is TGTGCCAGCAGCTTACCGCGGGGGGAGAACACCGGGGAGCTGTTTTTT.

This chain connects TRBV18 to TRBJ2-4, with D possibly TRBD2 on 6 matching bases. CDR1 and CDR2 (germline): KGHSH, LQKENI. The CDR3 is 13 residues long. V shed 3 bases and J shed 7 bases, with 10 bases lying between them. The CDR3 sequence is CASSPGLANIQYF. The CDR3 nucleotides read TGTGCCAGCTCACCCGGTCTAGCGAACATTCAGTACTTC.

This chain uses TRBV11-3 with TRBJ2-1, with D uncertain. The germline V and J ends were trimmed by 2 bases and 5 bases, with 7 bases remaining between them. The CDR3 sequence is 13 residues long. CDR1 and CDR2 (germline): SGHNT, YENEEA. The CDR3 coding sequence is TGTGCCAGCAGCTTAAGATTTGACAATGAGCAGTTCTTC. It is translated as CASSLRFDNEQFF.

This clonotype was seen at least ten times. The V and J genes are TRBV18 and TRBJ2-1; D perhaps matches TRBD2 (6 bases). V lost 3 bases and J lost 3, with 15 bases in between. The CDR3 length is 16 residues. Germline values: CDR1 KGHSH, CDR2 LQKENI. The CDR3 DNA reads TGTGCCAGCTCACCCCGGTGGGGACTGGACTACAATGAGCAGTTCTTC. Translated, it gives CASSPRWGLDYNEQFF.

This clonotype was seen ten or more times. The chain couples TRBV5-1 to TRBJ2-1; D might be TRBD1 (5 bases). Germline CDR1 and CDR2: SGHRS and YFSETQ. V was clipped by 4 bases and J by 0 bases, with 17 bases between them. This CDR3 is built from 17 residues. The DNA for the CDR3 is TGCGCCAGCAGCGTCCAGCAGGGCCTTCGCTCCTACAATGAGCAGTTCTTC. Translated: CASSVQQGLRSYNEQFF.

This clonotype occurred a few times. V is TRBV5-1 and J is TRBJ2-5; 7 bases match TRBD2. Germline trimming cut 5 bases from V and 4 bases from J; bases unmatched to any gene: 5. This CDR3 region has 13 residues. The V gene's germline CDR1 is SGHRS and CDR2 YFSETQ. CDR3 DNA sequence: TGCGCCAGCAGTAAAGAGCGGGGAGAGACCCAGTACTTC. This translates into CASSKERGETQYF.

On this clonotype itself: A much bigger clone sits one base away, suggesting this may be a read error. V is TRBV6-1 and J is TRBJ2-7; D perhaps matches TRBD1 (6 bases). Germline CDR1 is MNHNS and CDR2 is SASEGT. This CDR3 comprises 13 residues. V was shortened by 6 bases and J by 3 bases, with 12 bases between the two germline ends. CDR3 bases: TGTGCCAGCAGCGGACAGTTAAACTACGAGCAGTACTTC. It is translated as CASSGQLNYEQYF.

This clonotype was observed many times. In DNA form, the CDR3 reads TGTGCCAGCAGTGACTTACTGGGCGCCGGGGAGCTGTTTTTT. This translates into CASSDLLGAGELFF. This chain links TRBV6-1 with TRBJ2-2; D is unresolved. Germline V gives CDR1 MNHNS, CDR2 SASEGT. V was shortened by 3 bases and J by 6 bases, with 11 bases between the two germline ends. The CDR3 contains 14 residues.

This clonotype was seen many times. This chain joins TRBV9 and TRBJ2-5, with 7 nucleotides matching TRBD1. The V and J ends lost 4 bases and 5 bases, in that order; junction bases with no gene match: 11. The CDR3 runs 15 residues. Germline V lookup: CDR1 SGDLS, CDR2 YYNGEE. CDR3 protein: CASSTAGGLRETQYF. In DNA, the CDR3 is TGTGCCAGCAGCACTGCAGGGGGTTTGAGGGAGACCCAGTACTTC.

In this sample, this clonotype turned up many times. This rearrangement joins TRBV14 to TRBJ2-5, with unresolved D. V shed 2 bases and J shed 1 base, with 14 bases lying between them. The CDR3 length is 16 residues. Germline values: CDR1 SGHDN, CDR2 FVKESK. CDR3 in amino acids: CASSQKVPRIQETQYF. DNA of the CDR3: TGTGCCAGCAGCCAAAAAGTCCCGAGGATCCAAGAGACCCAGTACTTC.

Many counts were recorded for this clonotype. The chain couples TRBV7-9 to TRBJ2-3; TRBD1 is a possible D gene (5 bases). V gave up 6 bases and J gave up 3 bases, with 19 bases separating them. CDR1 and CDR2 (germline): SEHNR, FQNEAQ (reference sequence). There are 16 residues in the CDR3. The CDR3 nucleotides read TGTGCCAGCAGGTCAGAGATGTGGGGCCAAACAGATACGCAGTATTTT. This encodes CASRSEMWGQTDTQYF.

This clonotype was detected many times. V and J are TRBV7-8 and TRBJ2-7, with TRBD2 matching over 8 bases. The CDR3 spans 17 residues. Germline V gene lookup returns CDR1 SGHVS and CDR2 FQNEAQ. V lost 4 bases to trimming and J lost 0 bases; unmatched junction nucleotides: 11. In DNA, the CDR3 is TGTGCCAGCAGCTCCCTAGCGGGCGCTGAGAGCTCCTACGAGCAGTACTTC. This encodes CASSSLAGAESSYEQYF.

This clonotype was observed at least ten times. The CDR3 sequence is CASSVASSFNEQFF. In DNA form, the CDR3 reads TGTGCCAGCAGCGTAGCCAGTTCCTTTAATGAGCAGTTCTTC. J is TRBJ2-1 and V is TRBV9; D gene uncertain. The CDR3 contains 14 residues. V gave up 0 bases and J gave up 7 bases, with 11 bases separating them. Germline V CDR1 and CDR2: SGDLS, YYNGEE.